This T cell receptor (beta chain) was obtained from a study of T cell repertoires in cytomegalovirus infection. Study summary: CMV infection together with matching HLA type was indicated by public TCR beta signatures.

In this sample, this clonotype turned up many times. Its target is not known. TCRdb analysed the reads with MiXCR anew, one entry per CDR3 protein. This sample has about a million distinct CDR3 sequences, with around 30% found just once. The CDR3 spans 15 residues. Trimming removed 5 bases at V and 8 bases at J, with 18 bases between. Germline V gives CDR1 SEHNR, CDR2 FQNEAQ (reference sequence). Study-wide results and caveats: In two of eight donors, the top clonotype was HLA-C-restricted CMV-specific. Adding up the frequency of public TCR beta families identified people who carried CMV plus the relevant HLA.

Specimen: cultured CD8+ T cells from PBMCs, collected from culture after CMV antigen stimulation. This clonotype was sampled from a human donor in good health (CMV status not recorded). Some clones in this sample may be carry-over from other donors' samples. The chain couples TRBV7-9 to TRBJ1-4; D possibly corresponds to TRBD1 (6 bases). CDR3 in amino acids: CASSPREQGREKLFF. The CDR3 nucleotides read TGTGCCAGCAGCCCCAGAGAACAGGGTCGAGAAAAACTGTTTTTT.